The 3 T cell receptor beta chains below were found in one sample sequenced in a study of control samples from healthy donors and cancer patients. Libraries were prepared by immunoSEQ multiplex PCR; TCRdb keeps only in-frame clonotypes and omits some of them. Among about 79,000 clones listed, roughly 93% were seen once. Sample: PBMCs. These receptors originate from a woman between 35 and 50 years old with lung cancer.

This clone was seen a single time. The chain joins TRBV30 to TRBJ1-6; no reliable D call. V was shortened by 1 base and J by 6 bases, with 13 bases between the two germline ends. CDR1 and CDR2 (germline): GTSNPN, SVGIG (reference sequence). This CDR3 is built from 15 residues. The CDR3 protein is CAWSGGGPINSPLHF. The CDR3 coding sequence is TGTGCCTGGAGTGGTGGCGGACCGATTAATTCACCCCTCCACTTT.

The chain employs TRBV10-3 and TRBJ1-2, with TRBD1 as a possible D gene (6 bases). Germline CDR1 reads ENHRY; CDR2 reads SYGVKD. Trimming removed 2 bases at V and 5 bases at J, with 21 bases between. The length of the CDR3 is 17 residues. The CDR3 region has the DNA TGTGCCATCAGTGAGGGCCCCTCAGGCAGGGGAAGTTATGGCTACACCTTC. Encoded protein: CAISEGPSGRGSYGYTF.

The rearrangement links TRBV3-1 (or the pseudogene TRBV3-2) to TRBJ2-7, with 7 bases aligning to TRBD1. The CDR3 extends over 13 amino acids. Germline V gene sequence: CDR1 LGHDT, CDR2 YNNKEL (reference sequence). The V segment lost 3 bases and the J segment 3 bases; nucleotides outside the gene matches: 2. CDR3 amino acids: CASSQTGSYEQYF. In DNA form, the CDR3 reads TGTGCCAGCAGCCAGACAGGGAGCTACGAGCAGTACTTC.